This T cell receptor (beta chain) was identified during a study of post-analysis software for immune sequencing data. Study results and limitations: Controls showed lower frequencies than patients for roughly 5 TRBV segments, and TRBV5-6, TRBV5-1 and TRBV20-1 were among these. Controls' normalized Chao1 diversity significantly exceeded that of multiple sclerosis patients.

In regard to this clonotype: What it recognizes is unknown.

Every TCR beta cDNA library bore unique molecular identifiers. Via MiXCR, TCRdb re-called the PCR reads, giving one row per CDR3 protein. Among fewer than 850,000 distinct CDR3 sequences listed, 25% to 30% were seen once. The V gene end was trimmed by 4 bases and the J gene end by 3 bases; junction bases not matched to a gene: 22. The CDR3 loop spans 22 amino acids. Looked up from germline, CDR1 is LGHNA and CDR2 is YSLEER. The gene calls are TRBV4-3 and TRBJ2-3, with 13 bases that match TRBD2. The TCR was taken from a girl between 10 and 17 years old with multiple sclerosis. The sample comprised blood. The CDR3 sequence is CASSPDSVRLGGLAGATDTQYF. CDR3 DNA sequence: TGCGCCAGCAGCCCTGATTCGGTTCGTTTGGGAGGACTAGCGGGAGCGACAGATACGCAGTATTTT.